This is a list of T cell receptor beta chains from one sample in a study of OX40 agonist ivuxolimab in advanced cancers. Sequencing was performed with immunoSEQ multiplex PCR; in TCRdb, only in-frame clones are kept and a portion is missing. The sample yields around 100,000 clones, about 91% seen once. Sequencing used CD4+ or CD8+ T cells sorted from blood, obtained in a trial of the OX40 agonist ivuxolimab. These receptors originate from an adult with an advanced solid tumor such as melanoma, head and neck, liver or kidney cancer. CDR3s include the opening cysteine and the closing phenylalanine or tryptophan. A D gene is named only where the DNA matches it firmly. Clone size is stated in some rows and not others, as once, few, many or a class when expanded.

v_call	d_call	clone_size	j_call	cdr3_aa	cdr3_nt
TRBV28	TRBD1	once	TRBJ1-1	CASSLTDRGAAFF	TGTGCCAGCAGTTTAACGGACAGGGGGGCAGCTTTCTTT
TRBV28	.	.	TRBJ1-1	CASSSFTVRYTGAFF	TGTGCCAGCAGTTCGTTTACGGTAAGGTACACTGGAGCTTTCTTT
TRBV2	.	.	TRBJ2-3	CASSEAYFTDTQYF	TGTGCCAGCAGTGAAGCATATTTCACAGATACGCAGTATTTT
TRBV5-1	.	.	TRBJ1-4	CASSLCVVVSGDNEKLFF	TGCGCCAGCAGCTTGTGCGTGGTCGTATCAGGGGATAATGAAAAACTGTTTTTT
TRBV30	TRBD1	.	TRBJ1-2	CAWSVGRGTGVGYGYTF	TGTGCCTGGAGTGTGGGGCGAGGGACAGGGGTAGGGTATGGCTACACCTTC
TRBV19	.	.	TRBJ1-1	CASSVTGSTEAFF	TGTGCCAGTAGTGTAACAGGGAGTACTGAAGCTTTCTTT
TRBV30	.	.	TRBJ2-1	CAWSGEGSSYNEQFF	TGTGCCTGGAGTGGCGAGGGCAGCTCCTACAATGAGCAGTTCTTC
TRBV4-2	.	.	TRBJ2-5	CASSQDPSGGTQYF	TGTGCCAGCAGCCAAGATCCCAGCGGCGGGACCCAGTACTTC
TRBV21-1	.	.	TRBJ1-3	CASSKGTGAGNTIYF	TGTGCCAGCAGCAAAGGGACAGGGGCTGGAAACACCATATATTTT
TRBV30	.	.	TRBJ1-2	CAWMAGNYGYTF	TGTGCCTGGATGGCAGGGAACTATGGCTACACCTTC
TRBV16	.	.	TRBJ1-2	CASSQSSSENYGYTF	TGTGCCAGCAGCCAATCTTCCTCAGAAAACTATGGCTACACCTTC
TRBV28	TRBD1	.	TRBJ2-7	CASSPGQVSSYEQYF	TGTGCCAGCAGTCCTGGACAGGTCTCATCCTACGAGCAGTACTTC
TRBV19	.	.	TRBJ2-3	CASTLSPRNTDTQYF	TGTGCCAGTACACTGTCCCCCCGCAACACAGATACGCAGTATTTT
TRBV4-3	TRBD2	.	TRBJ2-1	CASSQDPGTSGWNEQFF	TGCGCCAGCAGCCAAGATCCTGGGACTAGCGGCTGGAATGAGCAGTTCTTC
TRBV2	.	.	TRBJ1-4	CASSVDRKLFF	TGTGCCAGCAGTGTCGACAGAAAACTGTTTTTT
TRBV6-1	TRBD1	few	TRBJ1-2	CAGQGRSGDGYTF	TGTGCCGGACAGGGCAGGTCGGGAGACGGCTACACCTTC
TRBV4-2	.	.	TRBJ2-7	CASSRRAEQYF	TGTGCCAGCAGCCGTAGGGCCGAGCAGTACTTC
TRBV2	TRBD1	.	TRBJ1-5	CASSTQGISNQPQHF	TGTGCCAGCAGTACACAGGGGATTAGCAATCAGCCCCAGCATTTT
TRBV30	TRBD2	.	TRBJ2-7	CAGGAGGLSYEQYF	TGTGCCGGCGGGGCGGGGGGTCTCTCCTACGAGCAGTACTTC
TRBV7-9	TRBD1	.	TRBJ2-1	CASSQTRDSYNEQFF	TGTGCCAGCAGCCAGACCAGGGACAGCTACAATGAGCAGTTCTTC
TRBV6-1	TRBD2	.	TRBJ2-3	CASSASSGGILNTDTQYF	TGTGCCAGCAGTGCCAGTAGCGGGGGGATTCTAAACACAGATACGCAGTATTTT
TRBV28	.	.	TRBJ2-7	CASSLGLAAYEQYF	TGTGCCAGCAGTTTAGGGCTGGCCGCCTACGAGCAGTACTTC
TRBV7-2	.	.	TRBJ1-4	CASSPGGNEKLFF	TGTGCCAGCAGCCCAGGAGGCAATGAAAAACTGTTTTTT